The 16 T cell receptor beta chains below all came from one sample that was sequenced in a study of control samples from healthy donors and cancer patients. This table comes from immunoSEQ multiplex PCR, and its TCRdb copy is limited to in-frame clones, with some not included. The sample has 65,000 to 90,000 clones; around 86% are singletons. The sequenced material came from PBMCs. The receptors were gathered from a woman aged 50 to 60 with colorectal cancer.

The CDR3 DNA follows: TGTGCCAGCACCCTGGGGGGGGGTCTATTGGGCACTGAAGCTTTCTTT. It codes for CASTLGGGLLGTEAFF. V gene TRBV5-6 combines with J gene TRBJ1-1; D perhaps matches TRBD1 (5 bases). V dropped 6 bases and J dropped 4 bases, with 22 bases sitting between them. The CDR3 covers 16 residues. Germline CDR1 is SGHDT and CDR2 is YYEEEE.

J is TRBJ2-1 and V is TRBV6-4; 9 positions match TRBD2. V lost 4 bases, J lost 7 bases, and 8 bases stayed unmatched. Looked up from germline, CDR1 is MRHNA and CDR2 is SNTAGT. This CDR3 has 15 residues. The CDR3 region has the DNA TGTGCCAGCAGTGCAGGTAGCGGGGGATCAAATGAGCAGTTCTTC. Translated: CASSAGSGGSNEQFF.

V gene TRBV6-2 or TRBV6-3 combines with J gene TRBJ1-1, with 10 positions matching TRBD1. CDR3 size: 12 residues. V shed 4 bases, J shed 10 bases, and the junction held 3 bases outside the gene matches. Germline lookup yields CDR1 MNHEY and CDR2 SVGEGT. In DNA, the CDR3 is TGTGCCAGCAGTTCCGGACAGGGGGTAGCTTTCTTT. Protein: CASSSGQGVAFF.

The genes are TRBV5-1 and TRBJ2-3; 9 bases align to TRBD1. J lost 2 bases, V lost 3 bases, and 4 bases had no gene match. Germline CDR1 and CDR2: SGHRS and YFSETQ. This CDR3 contains 15 residues. The CDR3 bases are TGCGCCAGCAGCTCGACAGGGGGTCCCACAGATACGCAGTATTTT. Its translation: CASSSTGGPTDTQYF. The complete variable domain, with remaining parts taken from reference TRBV5-1 and TRBJ2-3, reads KAGVTQTPRYLIKTRGQQVTLSCSPISGHRSVSWYQQTPGQGLQFLFEYFSETQRNKGNFPGRFSGRQFSNSRSEMNVSTLELGDSALYLCASSSTGGPTDTQYFGPGTRLTVL.

The CDR3 spells CASISSGGRYNEQFF. As DNA, the CDR3 is TGTGCCAGCATTTCTAGCGGGGGGAGGTACAATGAGCAGTTCTTC. V is TRBV27 and J is TRBJ2-1; 11 positions agree with TRBD2. The CDR3 sequence is 15 residues long. J gave up 4 bases and V 7 bases, and 6 bases lay outside the gene matches. Germline V gene lookup returns CDR1 MNHEY and CDR2 SMNVEV (reference sequence).

This clone was seen just once. The V gene is TRBV16, the J gene TRBJ1-4; TRBD1 might be the D (5 bases). CDR3 length: 14 amino acids. CDR1 and CDR2 from the germline V gene are KGHSY and FQNENV. Deletions cut 5 bases from V and 4 bases from J, with 11 bases between. The CDR3, as DNA: TGTGCCAGCAGCAATCAGGGAGGTAATGAAAAACTGTTTTTT. Protein: CASSNQGGNEKLFF.

The chain links TRBV6-5 to TRBJ2-7; the match to TRBD2 covers 7 bases. Trimming removed 2 bases from V and 7 bases from J; junction bases left unmatched: 5. CDR3 size: 13 residues. Germline CDR1 and CDR2: MNHEY and SVGAGI. CDR3 nucleotide sequence: TGTGCCAGCAGTTACGGAGCGGGGCGAGAGCAGTACGTC. Amino acid sequence: CASSYGAGREQYV.

The chain carries TRBV5-1 and TRBJ2-1, with TRBD1 matching over 9 bases. Trimming took 4 bases from V and 7 from J; bases not matched to a gene: 6. The germline V gene encodes CDR1 SGHRS and CDR2 YFSETQ. This CDR3 has 14 amino acids. CDR3: CASSLTGQGNEQFF. CDR3 DNA: TGCGCCAGCAGCCTTACTGGACAGGGGAATGAGCAGTTCTTC.

The chain recombines TRBV2 with TRBJ2-3, with 8 bases that match TRBD1. This CDR3 spans 17 amino acids. V lost 2 bases, J lost 3 bases, and 10 bases stayed unmatched. Germline V gene lookup returns CDR1 SNHLY and CDR2 FYNNEI. The CDR3 here is CASSEIQGALMTDTQYF. CDR3 DNA: TGTGCCAGCAGTGAAATCCAGGGGGCTTTGATGACAGATACGCAGTATTTT.

This chain links TRBV14 with TRBJ1-4; no firm D call. The CDR3 is 15 amino acids. V dropped 4 bases and J dropped 8 bases, with 17 bases sitting between them. Germline loops: CDR1 SGHDN, CDR2 FVKESK. CDR3 coding DNA: TGTGCCAGCAGCCCTGCAACTAAAGGGTGGGAAAAACTGTTTTTT. This gives the protein CASSPATKGWEKLFF.

The chain carries TRBV9 and TRBJ1-3, with D perhaps TRBD1 (5 bases). The germline V gene encodes CDR1 SGDLS and CDR2 YYNGEE. CDR3 length equals 15 residues. V was trimmed by 3 bases and J by 1 base, leaving 11 bases between them. CDR3 sequence reads: CASSAQGISGNTIYF. DNA for the CDR3: TGTGCCAGCAGCGCCCAGGGAATATCTGGAAACACCATATATTTT.

The rearrangement links TRBV24-1 to TRBJ1-3; no clear D gene. The germline V and J ends were trimmed by 4 bases and 0 bases, with 3 bases remaining between them. The CDR3 sequence is 13 residues long. The germline CDR1 and CDR2 sequences are KGHDR and SFDVKD. The CDR3 here is CATSETSGNTIYF. CDR3 nucleotides: TGTGCCACCAGTGAGACCTCTGGAAACACCATATATTTT.

The chain joins TRBV3-1 (or the pseudogene TRBV3-2) to TRBJ1-4; 8 positions agree with TRBD1. Germline values: CDR1 LGHDT, CDR2 YNNKEL (reference sequence). The CDR3 runs to 15 residues. Losses at the gene ends were 2 bases for V and 8 bases for J; bases not matched to a gene: 7. The DNA for the CDR3 is TGTGCCAGCAGCCAACCCGGGACAGGAGAGGAAAAACTGTTTTTT. Residues: CASSQPGTGEEKLFF.

This chain uses TRBV3-1 (or the pseudogene TRBV3-2) with TRBJ2-7, with 11 bases that match TRBD2. Germline CDR1 LGHDT, CDR2 YNNKEL (reference sequence). V gave up 4 bases and J gave up 6 bases; unmatched junction bases: 29. CDR3 length: 22 residues. The CDR3 is CASSPPSSGGSGSPRGVGEQYV. The DNA of the CDR3 is TGTGCCAGCAGCCCTCCCTCTAGCGGGGGGTCCGGGTCCCCTCGAGGGGTGGGCGAGCAGTACGTC.

This clone was observed a single time. This chain joins TRBV5-1 and TRBJ1-4; D is ambiguous. Germline CDR1 SGHRS, CDR2 YFSETQ. CDR3 length: 13 amino acids. The V end was cut by 2 bases, the J end by 6 bases, with 8 bases between. The CDR3 region is CASSFRRDEKLFF. The CDR3 DNA reads TGCGCCAGCAGCTTCCGACGTGATGAAAAACTGTTTTTT.

The CDR3 sequence: CATSDLLGTSTDTQYF. The CDR3, as DNA: TGTGCCACCAGTGATTTGCTTGGGACTAGCACAGATACGCAGTATTTT. The chain recombines TRBV24-1 with TRBJ2-3; D may be TRBD2 (6 bases). Germline V gene data show CDR1 as KGHDR and CDR2 as SFDVKD. The CDR3 has 16 residues. The ends were cut back, 0 bases at V and 0 bases at J, with 9 bases in the middle.